This T cell receptor beta chain derives from a study of T-cell memory formation after mild COVID-19. Across the whole study: The two donors had largely donor-specific TCR clusters.

Points from the study as a whole: Certain responding clones were present in pre-infection memory, suggesting participation of cross-reactive memory.

Using its own MiXCR run on the 5' RACE reads, TCRdb lists one record per CDR3 protein. The table records more than 300,000 distinct CDR3 sequences, around 20% of them present only once. CDR1 and CDR2 from the germline V gene are SGHTA and FQGNSA. Germline trimming cut 5 bases from V and 2 bases from J; bases unmatched to any gene: 5. This CDR3 region has 15 residues. This clonotype showed up just a few times. Its antigen is currently unknown. The TCR originated in a man between 18 and 29 years old who had mild COVID-19 (a few samples of this study predate the infection). Cell type and time point are not known. The sequenced sample consisted of PBMCs or a T cell subset sorted from them (not recorded which). The chain uses TRBV7-2 and TRBJ2-7; 11 positions agree with TRBD1. This CDR3 is CASSPSGQGAYEQYF. The CDR3 bases are TGTGCCAGCAGCCCCTCGGGACAGGGGGCCTACGAGCAGTACTTC.